A single sample gave rise to the 5 T cell receptor beta chains below, sequenced in a study of shared clonotypes between healthy human individuals (TCRdb year 2020). The library came from the immunoSEQ multiplex PCR assay. In its TCRdb copy, this immuneACCESS table keeps in-frame sequences only and misses some clones. Where compared with another copy, unresolved V genes explain less than half of these, and the others have no known cause. This sample gives more than 550,000 clones in total; roughly two thirds of them show up just once. The ten largest clones take up under 2% of the sample. Sequenced sample: memory CD4+ T cells sorted from blood. The cell subset or site tag for this specimen amounts to: CD45RA-negative fraction. The receptors were gathered from a woman under 40 in good health.

This sequence joins TRBV10-3 and TRBJ2-7; TRBD2 aligns across 11 bases. J gave up 5 bases and V 3 bases, and 6 bases lay outside the gene matches. CDR1 is ENHRY, CDR2 SYGVKD, per germline. The CDR3 is 15 residues long. The CDR3 bases are TGTGCCATCAGTGACAAGGCTAGCGGGAGGAACGAGCAGTACTTC. It encodes CAISDKASGRNEQYF.

This clone has ten or more counts. V and J are TRBV10-1 and TRBJ2-3; no definite D call. The V gene's germline CDR1 is WNHNN and CDR2 SYGVQD (reference sequence). With 4 bases removed from V and 3 bases from J, the gap between germline ends came to 5 bases. CDR3 length: 12 amino acids. CDR3 coding DNA: TGCGCCAGCAGTGGCGAGACAGATACGCAGTATTTT. Translated, it gives CASSGETDTQYF.

This clone is a singleton in its sample. V is TRBV4-2 and J is TRBJ2-7; weak D call: TRBD1 (6 bases). The germline gives CDR1 LGHNA, CDR2 YNFKEQ. This CDR3 has 15 residues. Trimming shortened V by 4 bases and J by 4 bases, and 17 bases separated the two germline ends. CDR3 in DNA: TGTGCCAGCAGCCCTAATTGGGACAAAGAATACGAGCAGTACTTC. It specifies CASSPNWDKEYEQYF.

There are many counts of this clone. The chain combines TRBV29-1 with TRBJ1-3; TRBD1 agrees at 7 bases. CDR1 SQVTM and CDR2 ANQGSEA come from the germline V gene. There are 14 residues in the CDR3. V shed 5 bases, J shed 4 bases, and the junction held 8 bases outside the gene matches. CDR3: CSVSLTGAGNTIYF. CDR3 DNA: TGCAGCGTTTCACTTACAGGGGCCGGAAACACCATATATTTT.

The genes are TRBV11-2 and TRBJ2-6; D gene uncertain. The CDR3 length is 16 residues. The germline V and J ends were trimmed by 5 bases and 1 base, with 12 bases remaining between them. CDR1 SGHAT and CDR2 FQNNGV come from the germline V gene. The CDR3 here is CASSPSQVSGANVLTF. The CDR3 coding sequence is TGTGCCAGCAGCCCTAGTCAGGTATCTGGGGCCAACGTCCTGACTTTC. Filled out from reference TRBV11-2 and TRBJ2-6, the complete variable domain reads EAGVAQSPRYKIIEKRQSVAFWCNPISGHATLYWYQQILGQGPKLLIQFQNNGVVDDSQLPKDRFSAERLKGVDSTLKIQPAKLEDSAVYLCASSPSQVSGANVLTFGAGSRLTVL.